These 2 T cell receptor beta chains came from one sample sequenced in a study of cytomegalovirus exposure and HLA in healthy donors. The PCR used 60 Vbeta and 13 Jbeta primers. The method was immunoSEQ multiplex PCR; TCRdb's version includes in-frame clones alone and lacks a portion of them. The repertoire holds under 85,000 clones, with 76% as singletons. Sequencing was done on a sample of PBMCs. The receptors here all came from a man aged 18-30 years in good health and CMV-seronegative.

The chain couples TRBV7-9 to TRBJ1-1; TRBD1 matches 8 bases. The CDR3 spans 17 residues. Germline CDR1 reads SEHNR; CDR2 reads FQNEAQ (reference sequence). Trimming removed 6 bases from V and 7 bases from J; junction bases left unmatched: 19. The CDR3 here is CASRPTAPDRAKNEAFF. The DNA for the CDR3 is TGTGCCAGCAGACCCACGGCACCGGACAGGGCCAAGAATGAAGCTTTCTTT.

V usage is TRBV2 and J usage is TRBJ2-4, with D possibly matching TRBD2 (5 bases). This CDR3 has 13 residues. Germline V gives CDR1 SNHLY, CDR2 FYNNEI. With 6 bases removed from V and 3 bases from J, the gap between germline ends came to 9 bases. The CDR3 DNA follows: TGTGCCAGCAGGGAGGACGGCAAAAACATTCAGTACTTC. Translating gives CASREDGKNIQYF.